This T cell receptor beta chain was captured by sequencing in a study of tumor-infiltrating lymphocytes in primary liver carcinoma. CDR1 and CDR2 (germline): SQVTM, ANQGSEA. V was trimmed by 8 bases and J by 4 bases, leaving 22 bases between them. This CDR3 has 15 amino acids. Blood RNA came from unsorted whole blood; germline DNA was also extracted. TCR beta cDNA was prepared out of roughly 0.5 ug total RNA by means of a constant-region primer. Amplification in three nested multiplex PCR rounds with slightly modified ARM-PCR gave rise to TCR beta libraries. A C-beta reverse primer and TRBV1-TRBV30 forward primers served in each of the first two PCR rounds, at 10 cycles apiece. TCRdb re-analysed the multiplex PCR reads in MiXCR, keeping a single row per CDR3 protein. This sample has some 320,000 distinct CDR3 sequences, with more than 55% found just once.

The sample consisted of peripheral blood. The sequence derives from a middle-aged man with primary liver carcinoma and hepatitis B virus infection. The chain couples TRBV29-1 to TRBJ2-3; perhaps TRBD2 as D (7 bases). In nucleotides, the CDR3 is TGCAGCACCAACGGAGCCAAAGGGGGGGCAGATACGCAGTATTTT. Its translation is CSTNGAKGGADTQYF.